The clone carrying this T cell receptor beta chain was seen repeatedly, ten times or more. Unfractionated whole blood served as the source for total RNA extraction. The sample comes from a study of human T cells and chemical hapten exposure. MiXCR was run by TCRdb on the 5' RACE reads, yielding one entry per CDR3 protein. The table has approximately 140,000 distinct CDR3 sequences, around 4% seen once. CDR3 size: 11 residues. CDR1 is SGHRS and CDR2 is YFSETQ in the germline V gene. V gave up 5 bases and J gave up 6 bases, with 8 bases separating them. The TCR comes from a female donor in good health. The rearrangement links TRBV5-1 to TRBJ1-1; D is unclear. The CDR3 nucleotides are TGCGCCAGCAGGGGCGGCGCTGAAGCTTTCTTT. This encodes CASRGGAEAFF. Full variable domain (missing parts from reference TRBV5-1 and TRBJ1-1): KAGVTQTPRYLIKTRGQQVTLSCSPISGHRSVSWYQQTPGQGLQFLFEYFSETQRNKGNFPGRFSGRQFSNSRSEMNVSTLELGDSALYLCASRGGAEAFFGQGTRLTVV.